These 7 T cell receptor beta chains were all obtained from the same sample, sequenced in a study of blood T cells in healthy people across ages. Together with a sample-barcoded 5' primer, a J-beta primer mix was included in a second PCR lasting roughly 7 to 11 cycles. MiXCR, applied by TCRdb to the 5' RACE reads, yields one record per CDR3 protein. The sample contains around 1.5 million distinct CDR3 sequences, approximately 42% of which appear only once. Sequencing used blood. The receptors stem from a woman younger than 30 in good health.

The gene calls are TRBV12-3 or TRBV12-4 and TRBJ1-1, with D perhaps matching TRBD1 (6 bases). The CDR3 sequence is 13 residues long. Trimming removed 8 bases at V and 10 bases at J, with 20 bases between. CDR3 in amino acids: CASHRRGARGAFF. The CDR3 DNA reads as TGTGCCAGCCACCGACGGGGGGCGCGAGGAGCTTTCTTT.

This sequence joins TRBV7-6 and TRBJ1-1; D call uncertain. V was trimmed by 1 base and J by 0 bases, leaving 6 bases between them. The V gene's germline CDR1 is SGHVS and CDR2 FNYEAQ. The CDR3 is 14 residues long. The CDR3 coding sequence is TGTGCCAGCAGCTTAGACATCTTGAACACTGAAGCTTTCTTT. The encoded protein is CASSLDILNTEAFF.

This clonotype was seen a handful of times. V is TRBV28 and J is TRBJ2-7, with 10 bases fitting TRBD1. CDR1 is MDHEN, CDR2 SYDVKM, per germline. With 1 base clipped from V and 3 bases from J, the junction kept 6 bases outside the gene matches. The CDR3 sequence is 16 residues long. CDR3 amino acids: CASSLYSTGGHYEQYF. In DNA form, the CDR3 reads TGTGCCAGCAGTTTATATTCGACAGGGGGCCACTACGAGCAGTACTTC.

This clonotype was picked up a small number of times. The chain uses TRBV27 and TRBJ2-1; 9 bases are shared with TRBD2. Germline CDR1 MNHEY, CDR2 SMNVEV (reference sequence). Losses at the gene ends were 6 bases for V and 10 bases for J; bases not matched to a gene: 4. The CDR3 length is 12 residues. The CDR3 DNA reads TGTGCCAGCAGCATGAGCGGGGGGGAGCAGTTCTTC. Translating it yields CASSMSGGEQFF.

This chain joins TRBV7-8 and TRBJ2-7, with a possible D match to TRBD2 (5 bases). Trimming pared 5 bases from V and 3 bases from J, leaving 11 bases between. Germline lookup yields CDR1 SGHVS and CDR2 FQNEAQ. CDR3 length equals 13 residues. The CDR3 reads CASSPQEGYEQYF. CDR3 in DNA: TGTGCCAGCAGCCCCCAAGAGGGCTACGAGCAGTACTTC.

This chain links TRBV6-2 or TRBV6-3 with TRBJ2-2; 12 bases agree with TRBD1. The CDR3 spans 16 residues. Germline CDR1 is MNHEY and CDR2 is SVGEGT. Trimming removed 6 bases from V and 3 bases from J; junction bases left unmatched: 5. Written as DNA, the CDR3 is TGTGCCAGCAGGGGACAGGGGGCGCCGGACACCGGGGAGCTGTTTTTT. Its translation: CASRGQGAPDTGELFF.

The V and J genes are TRBV5-5 and TRBJ2-7; no firm D call. Germline V gene sequence: CDR1 SGHKS, CDR2 YYEKEE (reference sequence). The CDR3 sequence is 14 residues long. The V end lost 0 bases, the J end lost 2 bases, and 9 bases lay between the germline ends. The CDR3 protein is CASSLVGYTYEQYF. CDR3 DNA sequence: TGTGCCAGCAGCTTGGTTGGCTACACCTACGAGCAGTACTTC.